The 30 T cell receptor beta chains reported below all come from one sample, sequenced in a study of cytomegalovirus exposure and HLA in healthy donors. Profiled with immunoSEQ multiplex PCR; TCRdb holds only in-frame clones, not every one. Among about 200,000 clones, approximately 86% were seen once, and the ten largest hold 2.9%. Source material: PBMCs. The origin of the receptors is a woman between 18 and 30 years old in good health and CMV-seronegative.

This chain joins TRBV10-3 and TRBJ1-2, with TRBD1 identical over 10 bases. The V and J ends lost 0 bases and 8 bases, in that order; junction bases with no gene match: 0. The CDR3 length is 13 residues. The V gene's germline CDR1 is ENHRY and CDR2 SYGVKD. CDR3: CAISESTGGGYTF. CDR3 coding DNA: TGTGCCATCAGTGAGTCGACAGGGGGCGGCTACACCTTC.

This clone was seen only once. The rearrangement uses TRBV9 and TRBJ1-4; 7 bases align to TRBD1. The CDR3 is 15 residues long. Losses at the gene ends were 4 bases for V and 5 bases for J; bases not matched to a gene: 8. CDR1 and CDR2 from the germline V gene are SGDLS and YYNGEE. Here the CDR3 DNA reads TGTGCCAGCAGCCCCAGGGGACAGCCCAATGAAAAACTGTTTTTT. It specifies CASSPRGQPNEKLFF.

The V call is TRBV7-9, the J call TRBJ2-3; 7 bases are shared with TRBD2. CDR1 is SEHNR and CDR2 is FQNEAQ in the germline V gene (reference sequence). The CDR3 has 15 amino acids. After removal of 5 bases from V and 0 bases from J, the junction contained 5 bases not matched to a gene. The CDR3 DNA reads TGTGCCAGCAGCAAAACTAGCGTAAGCACAGATACGCAGTATTTT. This sequence encodes CASSKTSVSTDTQYF.

The chain links TRBV28 to TRBJ2-7; 9 nucleotides line up with TRBD1. The V gene's germline CDR1 is MDHEN and CDR2 SYDVKM. This CDR3 region has 16 residues. With V trimmed by 3 bases and J by 5 bases, 11 bases remained unmatched. The CDR3 DNA reads as TGTGCCAGCAGTTTCCGTCAAGGACAGGGGTTCCACGAGCAGTACTTC. Protein sequence: CASSFRQGQGFHEQYF.

The CDR3 loop is CASSPSGGGTDTQYF. The CDR3 DNA sequence: TGTGCCAGCAGCCCTAGCGGGGGGGGCACAGATACGCAGTATTTT. V usage is TRBV4-2 and J usage is TRBJ2-3, with TRBD2 matching over 12 bases. CDR3 length equals 15 residues. J was trimmed by 1 base and V by 4 bases; bases with no gene match: 0. Germline-derived CDR1 and CDR2 are LGHNA and YNFKEQ.

The CDR3, as DNA: TGTGCCTGGAGTCAGGGCAACTCTGGGGCCAACGTCCTGACTTTC. It yields the protein CAWSQGNSGANVLTF. The gene calls are TRBV30 and TRBJ2-6; D may be TRBD1 (5 bases). CDR3 length: 15 residues. The V end was cut by 2 bases, the J end by 0 bases, with 8 bases between. From germline, CDR1 is GTSNPN and CDR2 SVGIG (reference sequence).

A note on this clone: The same CDR3 arises from other DNA sequences in this sample as well. V and J are TRBV28 and TRBJ2-2; TRBD1 agrees at 9 bases. Germline-derived CDR1 and CDR2 are MDHEN and SYDVKM. The CDR3 is made up of 16 amino acids. V shed 2 bases, J shed 0 bases, and the junction held 1 base outside the gene matches. The CDR3 loop is CASSLGDRANTGELFF. As DNA, the CDR3 is TGTGCCAGCAGTTTAGGGGACAGGGCGAACACCGGGGAGCTGTTTTTT.

This clone was seen once. The rearrangement joins TRBV5-6 to TRBJ2-7; 8 bases align to TRBD1. Trimming at V came to 4 bases and at J to 0 bases, leaving 12 bases not matched to a gene. The CDR3 extends over 17 amino acids. The V gene's germline CDR1 is SGHDT and CDR2 YYEEEE. The CDR3 spells CASSPFSWTGFSYEQYF. DNA for the CDR3: TGTGCCAGCAGCCCCTTTTCGTGGACAGGGTTCTCCTACGAGCAGTACTTC.

The rearrangement links TRBV11-2 to TRBJ2-1; TRBD2 is a possible D gene (5 bases). The V gene lost 4 bases and the J gene lost 3 bases, with 7 bases spanning the gap. This CDR3 is built from 13 residues. Germline CDR1 reads SGHAT; CDR2 reads FQNNGV. CDR3 DNA: TGTGCCAGCAGCTCACGGGACTACAATGAGCAGTTCTTC. Amino acids: CASSSRDYNEQFF.

The chain links TRBV29-1 to TRBJ2-7, with TRBD1 as a possible D gene (5 bases). Per the germline V gene, CDR1 is SQVTM and CDR2 is ANQGSEA. This CDR3 region has 11 residues. Deletions cut 5 bases from V and 2 bases from J, with 7 bases between. CDR3 nucleotide sequence: TGCAGCGTTTCGACAGCCTACGAGCAGTACTTC. Protein sequence: CSVSTAYEQYF.

This clone was counted between two and nine times. The chain carries TRBV19 and TRBJ2-3, with 9 bases matching TRBD2. V dropped 5 bases and J dropped 2; count of bases not matched to a gene: 8. Germline V gives CDR1 LNHDA, CDR2 SQIVND (reference sequence). The CDR3 totals 16 residues. For the CDR3, the DNA is TGTGCCAGTAGTCCCTTAGCGGGAGATATCACAGATACGCAGTATTTT. Translation: CASSPLAGDITDTQYF.

V usage is TRBV4-1 and J usage is TRBJ2-7; 8 bases fit TRBD2. V lost 3 bases to trimming and J lost 3 bases; unmatched junction nucleotides: 4. This CDR3 is built from 14 residues. CDR1 is MGHRA and CDR2 is YSYEKL in the germline V gene. DNA of the CDR3: TGCGCCAGCAGCCAGGGACTAGGTTACTACGAGCAGTACTTC. This sequence encodes CASSQGLGYYEQYF.

This chain joins TRBV6-5 and TRBJ1-2; tentatively, D is TRBD1 (5 bases). Trimming took 4 bases from V and 2 from J, leaving 8 bases between them. CDR1 is MNHEY and CDR2 is SVGAGI in the germline V gene. CDR3 size: 13 residues. CDR3 sequence (DNA): TGTGCCAGCAGTTCGACAGAGAACTATGGCTACACCTTC. This encodes CASSSTENYGYTF.

CDR3 sequence: CASSTQGDYGYTF. DNA of the CDR3: TGCGCCAGCAGCACACAGGGGGACTATGGCTACACCTTC. The chain has TRBV5-1 and TRBJ1-2, with TRBD1 matching over 8 bases. The V and J ends lost 4 bases and 3 bases, in that order; junction bases with no gene match: 2. Germline V lookup: CDR1 SGHRS, CDR2 YFSETQ. CDR3 length: 13 residues.

The genes are TRBV7-8 and TRBJ2-2; 9 nucleotides agree with TRBD1. CDR1 SGHVS and CDR2 FQNEAQ come from the germline V gene. V lost 5 bases, J lost 1 base, and 5 bases stayed unmatched. The CDR3 has 16 residues. The CDR3 sequence: CASSPYRGQNTGELFF. The CDR3 nucleotides are TGTGCCAGCAGCCCCTACAGGGGGCAGAACACCGGGGAGCTGTTTTTT.

The chain employs TRBV30 and TRBJ1-1; 8 positions match TRBD1. CDR1 GTSNPN and CDR2 SVGIG come from the germline V gene (reference sequence). This CDR3 is built from 12 residues. Trimming took 4 bases from V and 11 from J; bases not matched to a gene: 9. In nucleotides, the CDR3 is TGTGCCTGGACGGGACAGGTTGGGGCGGCTTTCTTT. This encodes CAWTGQVGAAFF.

The DNA for the CDR3 is TGCGCCAGCAGTTCCTCCTCCTACGAGCAGTACTTC. It specifies CASSSSSYEQYF. The chain uses TRBV10-2 and TRBJ2-7, with D hard to call. The ends were cut back, 5 bases at V and 0 bases at J, with 5 bases in the middle. The V gene's germline CDR1 is WSHSY and CDR2 SAAADI. The length of the CDR3 is 12 residues.

The chain links TRBV27 to TRBJ1-1, with 7 bases aligning to TRBD1. Germline V CDR1 and CDR2: MNHEY, SMNVEV (reference sequence). Germline trimming cut 0 bases from V and 6 bases from J; bases unmatched to any gene: 7. The CDR3 has 15 residues. DNA of the CDR3: TGTGCCAGCAGTTTATCCGGGACAGCAAAACCTGAAGCTTTCTTT. Translated, it gives CASSLSGTAKPEAFF.

The CDR3 nucleotides read TGTGCCAGCAGTTTATCTGTTCAGGGGACTGAGCAGTTCTTC. Amino acids: CASSLSVQGTEQFF. This chain uses TRBV27 with TRBJ2-1; tentatively, D is TRBD1 (6 bases). The germline CDR1 and CDR2 sequences are MNHEY and SMNVEV (reference sequence). This CDR3 has 14 amino acids. The ends were cut back, 0 bases at V and 9 bases at J, with 12 bases in the middle.

The CDR3 sequence: CASSEEKTSGRQTDTQYF. The CDR3 coding sequence is TGCGCCAGCAGTGAAGAAAAGACTAGCGGGAGGCAAACAGATACGCAGTATTTT. The chain uses TRBV10-1 and TRBJ2-3, with TRBD2 matching over 13 bases. CDR1 and CDR2 from the germline V gene are WNHNN and SYGVQD (reference sequence). After removal of 3 bases from V and 3 bases from J, the junction contained 9 bases not matched to a gene. The CDR3 extends over 18 amino acids.

There are many counts of this clone. The CDR3 loop is CASSLGDSGYTF. The DNA of the CDR3 is TGTGCCAGCAGCTTAGGGGACAGTGGCTACACCTTC. The chain is built from TRBV7-9 and TRBJ1-2; TRBD1 agrees at 7 bases. CDR3 length: 12 residues. The germline gives CDR1 SEHNR, CDR2 FQNEAQ (reference sequence). J was trimmed by 7 bases and V by 1 base; bases with no gene match: 0.

This clone was detected only once. The V and J genes are TRBV6-6 and TRBJ2-7, with 7 bases aligning to TRBD1. V shed 2 bases, J shed 3 bases, and the junction held 7 bases outside the gene matches. Germline V gene data show CDR1 as MNHNY and CDR2 as SVGAGI (reference sequence). This CDR3 is built from 15 residues. The CDR3 DNA sequence: TGTGCCAGCAGTTACCAAATGGGACAGAACTACGAGCAGTACTTC. It encodes CASSYQMGQNYEQYF.

This chain links TRBV29-1 with TRBJ1-1, with 7 bases that match TRBD1. Germline V gene data show CDR1 as SQVTM and CDR2 as ANQGSEA. The length of the CDR3 is 12 residues. J lost 7 bases, V lost 8 bases, and 10 bases had no gene match. CDR3 amino acids: CSFRTGAGEAFF. CDR3 DNA: TGCAGCTTCAGGACAGGAGCAGGTGAAGCTTTCTTT.

The chain recombines TRBV11-2 with TRBJ2-7; 7 nucleotides align to TRBD1. This CDR3 has 13 amino acids. V lost 1 base and J lost 6; bases outside the gene matches: 3. In germline, CDR1 is SGHAT, CDR2 FQNNGV. The CDR3 nucleotides read TGTGCCAGCAGCTTAGCTCACAGGGGCGAGCAGTACTTC. It translates to CASSLAHRGEQYF.

The V and J genes are TRBV2 and TRBJ1-5; 9 bases line up with TRBD1. The CDR3 has 15 amino acids. J was trimmed by 6 bases and V by 7 bases; bases with no gene match: 10. CDR1 SNHLY and CDR2 FYNNEI come from the germline V gene. CDR3 bases: TGTGCCAGCAACCCGGGACAGGGCCGAAGTCAGCCCCAGCATTTT. As protein: CASNPGQGRSQPQHF.

The V call is TRBV27, the J call TRBJ1-2; 8 bases align to TRBD1. Germline V gene sequence: CDR1 MNHEY, CDR2 SMNVEV (reference sequence). V lost 5 bases and J lost 5; bases outside the gene matches: 10. The CDR3 has 15 amino acids. The CDR3 DNA reads TGTGCCAGCAGTGACGGACAGGGTGATACGTATGGCTACACCTTC. Amino acid sequence: CASSDGQGDTYGYTF.

The chain carries TRBV27 and TRBJ2-1; 15 positions agree with TRBD2. The V and J ends lost 5 bases and 7 bases, in that order; junction bases with no gene match: 9. Germline V lookup: CDR1 MNHEY, CDR2 SMNVEV (reference sequence). There are 17 residues in the CDR3. CDR3 nucleotide sequence: TGTGCCAGCAGTCCCGGACTAGCGGGAGGGCCTAAGAATGAGCAGTTCTTC. Its translation is CASSPGLAGGPKNEQFF.

This clone was detected a few times. The V and J genes are TRBV28 and TRBJ2-6; tentatively, D is TRBD1 (5 bases). Germline values: CDR1 MDHEN, CDR2 SYDVKM. Deletions cut 5 bases from V and 2 bases from J, with 13 bases between. There are 16 residues in the CDR3. The CDR3 spells CASSPLTDTGANVLTF. The DNA of the CDR3 is TGTGCCAGCAGTCCTTTGACAGACACTGGGGCCAACGTCCTGACTTTC.

The chain has TRBV30 and TRBJ1-2, with D possibly being TRBD1 (6 bases). The CDR3 has 12 amino acids. V lost 0 bases and J 8 bases, leaving 10 bases between the germline ends. Germline values: CDR1 GTSNPN, CDR2 SVGIG (reference sequence). The CDR3 loop is CAWSVYREGYTF. The CDR3, as DNA: TGTGCCTGGAGTGTTTACAGGGAAGGCTACACCTTC.

This clone was counted a single time. This chain links TRBV27 with TRBJ2-3; possible D gene TRBD1, 5 bases. Deletions cut 5 bases from V and 0 bases from J, with 12 bases between. Per germline, CDR1 MNHEY and CDR2 SMNVEV (reference sequence). This CDR3 has 15 residues. The CDR3 protein is CASSTETASTDTQYF. Here the CDR3 DNA reads TGTGCCAGCAGTACCGAGACAGCTAGCACAGATACGCAGTATTTT.